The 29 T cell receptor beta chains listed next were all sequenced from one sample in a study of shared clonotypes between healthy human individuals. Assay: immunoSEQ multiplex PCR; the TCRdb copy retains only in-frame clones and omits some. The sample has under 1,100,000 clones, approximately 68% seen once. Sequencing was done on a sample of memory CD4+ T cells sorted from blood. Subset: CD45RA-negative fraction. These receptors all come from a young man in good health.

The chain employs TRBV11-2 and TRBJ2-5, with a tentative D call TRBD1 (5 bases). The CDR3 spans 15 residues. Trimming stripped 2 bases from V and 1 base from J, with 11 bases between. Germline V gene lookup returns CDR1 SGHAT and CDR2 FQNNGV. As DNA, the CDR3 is TGTGCCAGCAGCTTATTTCGTGGGGCCCAAGAGACCCAGTACTTC. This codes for CASSLFRGAQETQYF.

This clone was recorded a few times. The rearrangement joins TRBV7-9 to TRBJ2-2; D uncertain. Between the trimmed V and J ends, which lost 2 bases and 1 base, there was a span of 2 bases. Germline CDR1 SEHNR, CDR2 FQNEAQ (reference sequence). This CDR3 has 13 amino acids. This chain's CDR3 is CASSLRNTGELFF. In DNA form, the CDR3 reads TGTGCCAGCAGCTTACGGAACACCGGGGAGCTGTTTTTT.

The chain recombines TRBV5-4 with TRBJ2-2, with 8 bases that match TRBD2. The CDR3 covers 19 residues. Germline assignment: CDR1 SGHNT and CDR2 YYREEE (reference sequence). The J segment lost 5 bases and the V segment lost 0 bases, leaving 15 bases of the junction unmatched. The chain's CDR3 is CASSLAFLPPAGVTGELFF. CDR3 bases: TGTGCCAGCAGCTTGGCCTTCCTGCCCCCAGCGGGAGTTACCGGGGAGCTGTTTTTT.

CDR3 coding DNA: TGCGCCAGCAGCCAAGACCCCGGTCCGAATGAAAAACTGTTTTTT. As protein: CASSQDPGPNEKLFF. The J gene is TRBJ1-4, the V gene TRBV4-3, with no clear D. The CDR3 contains 15 residues. The V gene lost 0 bases and the J gene lost 5 bases, with 10 bases spanning the gap. Germline values: CDR1 LGHNA, CDR2 YSLEER.

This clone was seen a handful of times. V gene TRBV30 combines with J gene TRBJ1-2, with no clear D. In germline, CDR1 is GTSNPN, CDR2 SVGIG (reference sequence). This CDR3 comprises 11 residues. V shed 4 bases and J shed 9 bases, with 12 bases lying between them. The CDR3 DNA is TGTGCCTGGATGGTAGAACAGCGCTACACCTTC. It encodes CAWMVEQRYTF.

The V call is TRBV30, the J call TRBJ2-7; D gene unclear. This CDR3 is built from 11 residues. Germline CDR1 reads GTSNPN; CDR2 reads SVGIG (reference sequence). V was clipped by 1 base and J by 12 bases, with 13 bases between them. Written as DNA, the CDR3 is TGTGCCTGGAGTGATGGTCGACGGAGGTACTTC. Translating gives CAWSDGRRRYF.

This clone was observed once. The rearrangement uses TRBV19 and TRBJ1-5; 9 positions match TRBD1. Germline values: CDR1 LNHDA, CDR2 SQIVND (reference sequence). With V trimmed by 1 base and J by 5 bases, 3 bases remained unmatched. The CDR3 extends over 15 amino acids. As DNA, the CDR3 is TGTGCCAGTAGTATAGGGGGGACAGGGTATCAGCCCCAGCATTTT. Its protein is CASSIGGTGYQPQHF. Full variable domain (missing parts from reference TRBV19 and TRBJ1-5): DGGITQSPKYLFRKEGQNVTLSCEQNLNHDAMYWYRQDPGQGLRLIYYSQIVNDFQKGDIAEGYSVSREKKESFPLTVTSAQKNPTAFYLCASSIGGTGYQPQHFGDGTRLSIL.

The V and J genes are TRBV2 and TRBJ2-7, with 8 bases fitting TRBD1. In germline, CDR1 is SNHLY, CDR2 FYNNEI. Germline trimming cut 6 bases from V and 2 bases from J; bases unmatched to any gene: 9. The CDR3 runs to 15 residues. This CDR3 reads CASSKNVGQAYEQYF. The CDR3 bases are TGTGCCAGCAGCAAAAACGTGGGACAGGCCTACGAGCAGTACTTC.

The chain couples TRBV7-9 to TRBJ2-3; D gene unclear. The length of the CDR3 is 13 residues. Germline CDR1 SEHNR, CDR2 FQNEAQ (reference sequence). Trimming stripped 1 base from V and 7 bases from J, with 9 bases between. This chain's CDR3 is CASSLEVVYTQYF. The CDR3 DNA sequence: TGTGCCAGCAGCTTAGAGGTGGTTTATACGCAGTATTTT.

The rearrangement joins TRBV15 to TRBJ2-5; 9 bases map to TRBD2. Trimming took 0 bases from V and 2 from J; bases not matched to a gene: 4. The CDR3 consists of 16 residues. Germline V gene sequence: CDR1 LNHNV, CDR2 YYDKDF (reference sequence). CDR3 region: CATSRDGLAGQETQYF. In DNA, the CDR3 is TGTGCCACCAGCAGAGATGGGCTAGCGGGACAAGAGACCCAGTACTTC.

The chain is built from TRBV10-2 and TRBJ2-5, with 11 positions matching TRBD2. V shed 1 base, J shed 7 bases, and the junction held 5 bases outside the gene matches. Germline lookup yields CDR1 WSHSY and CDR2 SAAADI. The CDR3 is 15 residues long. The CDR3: CASSELAGGPVTQYF. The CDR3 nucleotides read TGCGCCAGCAGTGAGTTAGCGGGGGGGCCCGTGACCCAGTACTTC.

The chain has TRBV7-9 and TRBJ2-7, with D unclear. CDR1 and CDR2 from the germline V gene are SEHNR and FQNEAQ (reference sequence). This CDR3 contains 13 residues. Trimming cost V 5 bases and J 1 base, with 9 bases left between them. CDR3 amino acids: CASSESVSYEQYF. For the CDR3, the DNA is TGTGCCAGCAGCGAGTCCGTTTCCTACGAGCAGTACTTC.

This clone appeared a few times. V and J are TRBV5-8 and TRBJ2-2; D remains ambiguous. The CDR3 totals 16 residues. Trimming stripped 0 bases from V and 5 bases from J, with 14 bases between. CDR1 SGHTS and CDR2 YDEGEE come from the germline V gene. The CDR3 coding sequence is TGTGCCAGCAGCTTGGGGCCCCTGCGGTGGACCGGGGAGCTGTTTTTT. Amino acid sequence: CASSLGPLRWTGELFF.

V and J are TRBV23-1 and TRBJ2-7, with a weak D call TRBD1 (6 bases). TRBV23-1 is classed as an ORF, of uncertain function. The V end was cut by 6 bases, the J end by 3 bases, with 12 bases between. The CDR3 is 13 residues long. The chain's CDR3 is CASRRPDSYEQYF. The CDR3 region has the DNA TGCGCCAGCAGACGCCCGGACAGCTACGAGCAGTACTTC.

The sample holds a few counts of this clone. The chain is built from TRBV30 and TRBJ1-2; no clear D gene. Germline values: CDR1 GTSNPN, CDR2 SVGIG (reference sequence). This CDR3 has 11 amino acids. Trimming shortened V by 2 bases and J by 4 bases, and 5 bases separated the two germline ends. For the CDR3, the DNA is TGTGCCTGGAGTTTCTCCTATGGCTACACCTTC. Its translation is CAWSFSYGYTF.

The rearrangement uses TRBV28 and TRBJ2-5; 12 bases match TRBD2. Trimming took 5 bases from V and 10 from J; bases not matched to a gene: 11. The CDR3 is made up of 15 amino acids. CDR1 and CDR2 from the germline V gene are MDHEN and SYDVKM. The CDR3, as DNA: TGTGCCAGCAGTCGCGACCAAGGACTAGCGGGGTTCCAGTACTTC. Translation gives CASSRDQGLAGFQYF. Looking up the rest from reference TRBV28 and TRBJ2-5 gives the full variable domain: DVKVTQSSRYLVKRTGEKVFLECVQDMDHENMFWYRQDPGLGLRLIYFSYDVKMKEKGDIPEGYSVSREKKERFSLILESASTNQTSMYLCASSRDQGLAGFQYFGPGTRLLVL.

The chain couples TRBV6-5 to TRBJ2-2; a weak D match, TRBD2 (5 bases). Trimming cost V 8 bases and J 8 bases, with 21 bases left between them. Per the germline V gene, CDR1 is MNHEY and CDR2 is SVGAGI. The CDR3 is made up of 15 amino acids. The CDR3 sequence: CASGESGAVPGELFF. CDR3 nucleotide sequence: TGTGCCAGCGGCGAGAGCGGTGCAGTCCCGGGGGAGCTGTTTTTT.

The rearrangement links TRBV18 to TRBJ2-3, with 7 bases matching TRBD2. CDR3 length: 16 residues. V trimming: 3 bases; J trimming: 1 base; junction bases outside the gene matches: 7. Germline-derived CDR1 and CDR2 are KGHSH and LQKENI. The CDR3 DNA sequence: TGTGCCAGCTCACCTAAAGCGGGACTCCGCACAGATACGCAGTATTTT. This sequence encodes CASSPKAGLRTDTQYF.

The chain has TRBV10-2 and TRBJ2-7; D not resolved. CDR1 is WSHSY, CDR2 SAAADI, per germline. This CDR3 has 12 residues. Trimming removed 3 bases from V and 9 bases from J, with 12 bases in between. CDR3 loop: CASSDPLRVQYF. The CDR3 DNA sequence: TGCGCCAGCAGTGATCCCCTACGGGTGCAGTACTTC.

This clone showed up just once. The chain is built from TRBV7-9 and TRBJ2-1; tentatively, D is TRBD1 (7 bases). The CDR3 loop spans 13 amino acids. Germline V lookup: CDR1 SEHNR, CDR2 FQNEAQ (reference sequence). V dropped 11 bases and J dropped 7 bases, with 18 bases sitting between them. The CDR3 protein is CAWKETGRNEQFF. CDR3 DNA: TGTGCCTGGAAAGAGACAGGGAGGAATGAGCAGTTCTTC.

CDR3 sequence (DNA): TGTGCCAGCAGCCCCATGTCCAAGGAAGAGACCCAGTACTTC. It specifies CASSPMSKEETQYF. The genes are TRBV5-6 and TRBJ2-5; D unclear. Germline V gene lookup returns CDR1 SGHDT and CDR2 YYEEEE. The V gene lost 4 bases and the J gene lost 3 bases, with 13 bases spanning the gap. The CDR3 loop spans 14 amino acids.

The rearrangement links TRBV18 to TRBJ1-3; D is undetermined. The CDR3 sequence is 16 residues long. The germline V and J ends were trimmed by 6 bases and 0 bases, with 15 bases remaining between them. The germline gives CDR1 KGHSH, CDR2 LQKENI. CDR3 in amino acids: CASSLSPQNSGNTIYF. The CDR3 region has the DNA TGTGCCAGCTCCCTCTCGCCTCAGAACTCTGGAAACACCATATATTTT.

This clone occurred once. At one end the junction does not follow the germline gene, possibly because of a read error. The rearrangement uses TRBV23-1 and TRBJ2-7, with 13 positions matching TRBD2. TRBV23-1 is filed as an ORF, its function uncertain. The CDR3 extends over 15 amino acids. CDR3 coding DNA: TGCGCCAGCAGTCCCAGGACTAGCGGGAGCTACGGGCAGTACTTC. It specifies CASSPRTSGSYGQYF.

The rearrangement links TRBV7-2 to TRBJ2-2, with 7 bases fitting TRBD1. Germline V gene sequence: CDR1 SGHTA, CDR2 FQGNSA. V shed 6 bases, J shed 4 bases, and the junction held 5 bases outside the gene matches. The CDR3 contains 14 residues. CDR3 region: CASRPTGATGELFF. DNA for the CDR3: TGTGCCAGCAGACCTACAGGGGCCACCGGGGAGCTGTTTTTT.

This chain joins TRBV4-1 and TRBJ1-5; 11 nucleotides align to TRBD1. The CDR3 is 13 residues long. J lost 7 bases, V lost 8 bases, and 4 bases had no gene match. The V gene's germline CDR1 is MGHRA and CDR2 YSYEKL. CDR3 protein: CASGTGGDQPQHF. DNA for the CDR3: TGCGCCAGCGGGACAGGGGGGGACCAGCCCCAGCATTTT.

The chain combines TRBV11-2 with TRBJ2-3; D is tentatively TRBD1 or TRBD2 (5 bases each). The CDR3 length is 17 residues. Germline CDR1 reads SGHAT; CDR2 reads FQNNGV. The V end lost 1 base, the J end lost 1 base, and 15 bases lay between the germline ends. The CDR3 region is CASSLAGPGWGTDTQYF. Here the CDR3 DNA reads TGTGCCAGCAGCTTAGCGGGGCCTGGGTGGGGCACAGATACGCAGTATTTT.

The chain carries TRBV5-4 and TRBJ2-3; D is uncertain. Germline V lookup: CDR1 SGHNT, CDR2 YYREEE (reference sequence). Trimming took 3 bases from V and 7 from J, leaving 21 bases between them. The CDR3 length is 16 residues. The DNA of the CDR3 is TGTGCCAGCAGCTACCCGAGCGCGCTAGGGATGAATACGCAGTATTTT. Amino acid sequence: CASSYPSALGMNTQYF.

CDR3 residues: CAISEMLAGGLSGNTIYF. In DNA, the CDR3 is TGTGCCATCAGTGAAATGTTAGCAGGGGGCCTCTCTGGAAACACCATATATTTT. The chain recombines TRBV10-3 with TRBJ1-3, with TRBD1 matching 8 bases. The CDR3 loop spans 18 amino acids. The trim removed 3 bases at V and 0 bases at J, leaving 10 bases unmatched. Germline V gene data show CDR1 as ENHRY and CDR2 as SYGVKD.

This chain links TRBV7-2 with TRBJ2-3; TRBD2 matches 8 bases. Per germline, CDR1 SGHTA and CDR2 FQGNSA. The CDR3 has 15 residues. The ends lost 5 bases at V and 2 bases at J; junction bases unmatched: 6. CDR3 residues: CASSRGTSFTDTQYF. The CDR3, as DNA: TGTGCCAGCAGCCGTGGGACTAGTTTCACAGATACGCAGTATTTT.